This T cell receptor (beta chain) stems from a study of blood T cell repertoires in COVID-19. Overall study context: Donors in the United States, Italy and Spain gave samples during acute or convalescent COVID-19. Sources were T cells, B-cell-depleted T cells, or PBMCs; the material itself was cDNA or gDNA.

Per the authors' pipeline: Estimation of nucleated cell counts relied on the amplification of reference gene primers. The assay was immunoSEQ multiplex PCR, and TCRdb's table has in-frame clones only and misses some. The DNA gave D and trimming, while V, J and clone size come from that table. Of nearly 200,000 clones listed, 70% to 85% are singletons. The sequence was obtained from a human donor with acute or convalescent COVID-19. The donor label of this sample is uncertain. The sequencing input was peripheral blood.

CDR3 sequence reads: CASSSEYNEQFF. The CDR3 region has the DNA TGTGCCAGCAGCTCGGAGTACAATGAGCAGTTCTTC. This chain connects TRBV11-2 to TRBJ2-1; no clear D gene. V dropped 4 bases and J dropped 4 bases, with 5 bases sitting between them. Germline CDR1 reads SGHAT; CDR2 reads FQNNGV. The CDR3 consists of 12 residues.